Presented here are 19 T cell receptor beta chains from one specimen sequenced in a study of T cells after yellow fever vaccination. TCRdb recomputed calls from the 5' RACE reads with MiXCR, one row per CDR3 protein. This sample yields some 300,000 distinct CDR3 sequences, of which 8.5% to 10% are seen a single time; about 3.7% belongs to the top ten. Sequencing used CD4+ T cells sorted from PBMCs, obtained 5 days after the yellow fever booster vaccination. These receptors were collected from a man between 18 and 35 years old who received the YFV17D yellow fever vaccine.

The rearrangement joins TRBV7-2 to TRBJ2-4, with D possibly TRBD2 on 6 matching bases. Per germline, CDR1 SGHTA and CDR2 FQGNSA. The V end lost 1 base, the J end lost 0 bases, and 10 bases lay between the germline ends. The CDR3 loop spans 16 amino acids. The CDR3 protein is CASSLEAGLAKNIQYF. The DNA of the CDR3 is TGTGCCAGCAGCTTAGAGGCGGGATTAGCCAAAAACATTCAGTACTTC.

This chain links TRBV7-2 with TRBJ2-3; no clear D. The CDR3 is made up of 13 amino acids. CDR1 is SGHTA, CDR2 FQGNSA, per germline. The V gene lost 2 bases and the J gene lost 5 bases, with 8 bases spanning the gap. The CDR3 sequence is CASSLSRQDTQYF. CDR3 DNA: TGTGCCAGCAGCTTAAGCCGGCAAGATACGCAGTATTTT.

The table lists this clonotype with a few counts. The rearrangement uses TRBV7-2 and TRBJ1-3, with unresolved D. Germline loops: CDR1 SGHTA, CDR2 FQGNSA. The germline V and J ends were trimmed by 5 bases and 2 bases, with 13 bases remaining between them. CDR3 length: 15 amino acids. CDR3 nucleotides: TGTGCCAGCAGCATGTGGACCGGAACTGGAAACACCATATATTTT. Its protein is CASSMWTGTGNTIYF. The full variable domain, with the rest looked up from reference TRBV7-2 and TRBJ1-3, is GAGVSQSPSNKVTEKGKDVELRCDPISGHTALYWYRQSLGQGLEFLIYFQGNSAPDKSGLPSDRFSAERTGGSVSTLTIQRTQQEDSAVYLCASSMWTGTGNTIYFGEGSWLTVV.

This clonotype has just a few counts. The chain has TRBV12-3 or TRBV12-4 and TRBJ2-7; possible D gene TRBD2, 5 bases. V lost 2 bases to trimming and J lost 0 bases, with 11 bases between them. The CDR3 has 15 amino acids. The CDR3 sequence is CASSLWTSSSYEQYF. In DNA form, the CDR3 reads TGTGCCAGCAGTTTATGGACTTCAAGCTCCTACGAGCAGTACTTC.

The chain recombines TRBV12-3 or TRBV12-4 with TRBJ1-1; unclear D gene. The CDR3 loop spans 13 amino acids. The V gene lost 5 bases and the J gene lost 1 base, with 8 bases spanning the gap. DNA of the CDR3: TGTGCCAGCAGTCAGCATCAGAACACTGAAGCTTTCTTT. As protein: CASSQHQNTEAFF.

The J gene is TRBJ2-3, the V gene TRBV12-3 or TRBV12-4; D possibly matches TRBD1 or TRBD2 (5 bases each). Between the trimmed V and J ends, which lost 4 bases and 1 base, there was a span of 9 bases. The CDR3 has 14 amino acids. In DNA form, the CDR3 reads TGTGCCAGCAGTTCGGGGCGGGGCACAGATACGCAGTATTTT. This translates into CASSSGRGTDTQYF.

The table lists this clonotype with many counts. V and J are TRBV5-1 and TRBJ2-1; D call uncertain. The CDR3 is 14 residues long. V lost 0 bases and J lost 5, with 9 bases in between. Germline CDR1 reads SGHRS; CDR2 reads YFSETQ. CDR3 in DNA: TGCGCCAGCAGCTTGGGGGCTGCAAACAATGAGCAGTTCTTC. Translated, it gives CASSLGAANNEQFF.

This clonotype has a handful of counts. The CDR3 here is CSARDYRGGAGNTIYF. For the CDR3, the DNA is TGCAGTGCTAGAGATTACAGGGGAGGTGCTGGAAACACCATATATTTT. The V gene is TRBV20-1, the J gene TRBJ1-3; TRBD1 matches at 7 bases. CDR3 length: 16 amino acids. Germline lookup yields CDR1 DFQATT and CDR2 SNEGSKA (reference sequence). The J segment lost 2 bases and the V segment lost 0 bases, leaving 7 bases of the junction unmatched.

Only a few counts were recorded for this clonotype. The chain joins TRBV6-2 or TRBV6-3 to TRBJ2-5; D possibly uses TRBD1 or TRBD2 (5 bases each). Per the germline V gene, CDR1 is MNHEY and CDR2 is SVGEGT. The CDR3 length is 14 residues. Trimming shortened V by 6 bases and J by 7 bases, and 18 bases separated the two germline ends. The CDR3 loop is CASSASWGSGTQYF. In DNA, the CDR3 is TGTGCCAGCAGCGCTTCGTGGGGGAGTGGGACCCAGTACTTC.

This clonotype was seen many times. V gene TRBV5-1 combines with J gene TRBJ2-1; D ambiguous. Trimming left V 0 bases short and J 4 bases short, with 20 bases between. The CDR3 extends over 18 amino acids. Germline CDR1 is SGHRS and CDR2 is YFSETQ. The CDR3 sequence: CASSLGQRSFNVYNEQFF. The CDR3 DNA reads as TGCGCCAGCAGCTTGGGCCAACGTAGTTTCAACGTGTACAATGAGCAGTTCTTC.

A few counts support this clonotype. The chain links TRBV15 to TRBJ1-5; D ambiguous. Trimming took 9 bases from V and 4 from J, leaving 13 bases between them. CDR3 length: 13 residues. Germline assignment: CDR1 LNHNV and CDR2 YYDKDF (reference sequence). The DNA for the CDR3 is TGTGCCACGAAAGGACGGCCGAATCAGCCCCAGCATTTT. Its protein product is CATKGRPNQPQHF.

J is TRBJ2-3 and V is TRBV15; 7 nucleotides line up with TRBD2. V lost 1 base to trimming and J lost 10 bases; unmatched junction nucleotides: 11. Germline CDR1 is LNHNV and CDR2 is YYDKDF (reference sequence). There are 15 residues in the CDR3. The DNA for the CDR3 is TGTGCCACCAGCAGAGGGGGACTACACGCCGAGCCGCAGTATTTT. This codes for CATSRGGLHAEPQYF.

This clonotype showed up many times. V and J are TRBV12-3 or TRBV12-4 and TRBJ1-2; D remains unclear. CDR3 size: 14 residues. Trimming shortened V by 6 bases and J by 5 bases, and 16 bases separated the two germline ends. CDR3 coding DNA: TGTGCCAGCAGCCCTACCCGGCTAGGGTATGGCTACACCTTC. This translates into CASSPTRLGYGYTF.

The chain has TRBV7-2 and TRBJ2-3; D tentatively fits TRBD1 or TRBD2 (6 bases each). The CDR3 covers 13 residues. Germline CDR1 and CDR2: SGHTA and FQGNSA. Trimming removed 10 bases at V and 0 bases at J, with 11 bases between. This CDR3 reads CATRGGSTDTQYF. CDR3 in DNA: TGTGCCACGCGAGGGGGGAGCACAGATACGCAGTATTTT.

This clonotype was seen only a few times. The chain joins TRBV6-6 to TRBJ1-6; 8 bases are shared with TRBD1. The CDR3 loop spans 16 amino acids. Germline CDR1 and CDR2: MNHNY and SVGAGI (reference sequence). Trimming took 6 bases from V and 8 from J; bases not matched to a gene: 12. The DNA for the CDR3 is TGTGCCAGCAGCGACGGGTCGACAGGGGAGGATTCACCCCTCCACTTT. As protein: CASSDGSTGEDSPLHF.

This clonotype was found a few times. V is TRBV9 and J is TRBJ1-1; D is ambiguous. Trimming pared 4 bases from V and 5 bases from J, leaving 18 bases between. Per germline, CDR1 SGDLS and CDR2 YYNGEE. This CDR3 region has 15 residues. The CDR3 nucleotides read TGTGCCAGCAGCCCCTCTGGAGGGAGACGGACTGAAGCTTTCTTT. It translates to CASSPSGGRRTEAFF.

This clonotype was counted a few times. The chain recombines TRBV7-2 with TRBJ1-2; 7 bases map to TRBD1. This CDR3 spans 14 amino acids. With 5 bases clipped from V and 9 bases from J, the junction kept 12 bases outside the gene matches. Germline V gene data show CDR1 as SGHTA and CDR2 as FQGNSA. The CDR3, as DNA: TGTGCCAGCAGCCCCCGGTTAACAGGGGATCGCTACACCTTC. This gives the protein CASSPRLTGDRYTF.

The chain couples TRBV5-1 to TRBJ2-7; the match to TRBD2 covers 7 bases. The CDR3 is made up of 17 amino acids. From germline, CDR1 is SGHRS and CDR2 YFSETQ. V was pared by 1 base and J by 3 bases, with 13 bases of the junction left unmatched. CDR3 loop: CASSLTGGAGRIYEQYF. In DNA form, the CDR3 reads TGCGCCAGCAGCTTGACCGGGGGAGCGGGGAGAATCTACGAGCAGTACTTC.

The sample holds many counts of this clonotype. The chain uses TRBV4-2 and TRBJ2-1; D is possibly TRBD1 (5 bases). The length of the CDR3 is 16 residues. V lost 1 base to trimming and J lost 9 bases, with 19 bases between them. Per germline, CDR1 LGHNA and CDR2 YNFKEQ. This CDR3 is CASSQGPRTTTSEQFF. The DNA for the CDR3 is TGTGCCAGCAGCCAAGGTCCCAGGACAACCACCAGTGAGCAGTTCTTC.